This T cell receptor beta chain was captured in a study of T cell responses to AZD1222 COVID-19 vaccine. Germline-derived CDR1 and CDR2 are SQVTM and ANQGSEA. The length of the CDR3 is 14 residues. Trimming at V came to 6 bases and at J to 1 base, leaving 2 bases not matched to a gene. Profiled with immunoSEQ multiplex PCR; TCRdb holds only in-frame clones, not every one. The profile shows 150,000 to 180,000 clones, 86% of them singletons. V is TRBV29-1 and J is TRBJ2-3; 12 bases align to TRBD2. The sample consisted of peripheral blood, taken on day 0 of MenACWY control vaccination. The clonotype originates from an adult in good health. In DNA form, the CDR3 reads TGCAGCGTACGACTAGCGGGAGGCACAGATACGCAGTATTTT. Amino acid sequence: CSVRLAGGTDTQYF.